Below are 22 T cell receptor beta chains sequenced from a single sample in a study of blood T cell repertoires in COVID-19. Sequencing used immunoSEQ multiplex PCR; TCRdb keeps in-frame clones, though not all of them. The repertoire holds 250,000 or so clones, with around nine tenths as singletons. Sequences were obtained from peripheral blood. The source of these receptors is an older man with acute or convalescent COVID-19.

The chain joins TRBV24-1 to TRBJ2-2; 8 nucleotides align to TRBD1. The CDR3 has 15 residues. Germline-derived CDR1 and CDR2 are KGHDR and SFDVKD. V trimming: 4 bases; J trimming: 6 bases; junction bases outside the gene matches: 6. This CDR3 reads CATSDPRGRSGELFF. The CDR3 nucleotides read TGTGCCACCAGTGACCCCAGGGGGCGATCCGGGGAGCTGTTTTTT.

The chain carries TRBV4-2 and TRBJ2-5; D is perhaps TRBD2 (5 bases). From germline, CDR1 is LGHNA and CDR2 YNFKEQ. CDR3 size: 15 residues. Trimming removed 3 bases at V and 2 bases at J, with 13 bases between. CDR3: CASSHAARGQETQYF. CDR3 DNA sequence: TGTGCCAGCAGCCATGCGGCGAGAGGGCAAGAGACCCAGTACTTC.

The chain uses TRBV9 and TRBJ1-3; no definite D call. Germline loops: CDR1 SGDLS, CDR2 YYNGEE. CDR3 length: 16 amino acids. V was cut by 0 bases and J by 0 bases, with 10 bases left in between. CDR3: CASSVESSPSGNTIYF. As DNA, the CDR3 is TGTGCCAGCAGCGTAGAATCTAGCCCCTCTGGAAACACCATATATTTT.

This chain joins TRBV2 and TRBJ2-5; a weak D match, TRBD1 (5 bases). CDR3 size: 12 residues. CDR1 is SNHLY, CDR2 FYNNEI, per germline. V gave up 5 bases and J gave up 4 bases, with 8 bases separating them. The CDR3 is CASSLGPETQYF. CDR3 DNA: TGTGCCAGCAGTCTGGGGCCAGAGACCCAGTACTTC.

This clone has just one count. This chain joins TRBV7-9 and TRBJ1-2; D might be TRBD1 (6 bases). Deletions cut 7 bases from V and 5 bases from J, with 11 bases between. Germline CDR1 is SEHNR and CDR2 is FQNEAQ (reference sequence). CDR3 length equals 12 residues. The CDR3 nucleotides are TGTGCCAGCACCAGTCAGGGGTATGGCTACACCTTC. This codes for CASTSQGYGYTF.

Ten or more counts support this clone. This chain uses TRBV5-1 with TRBJ1-2, with D hard to call. Germline V gives CDR1 SGHRS, CDR2 YFSETQ. The CDR3 length is 13 residues. V was pared by 2 bases and J by 0 bases, with 5 bases between. CDR3 amino acids: CASSFETNYGYTF. The CDR3 DNA is TGCGCCAGCAGCTTCGAGACTAACTATGGCTACACCTTC.

The CDR3 DNA reads as TGTGCCAGCTCACTTTCACAGTCGAACGAGCAGTACTTC. As protein: CASSLSQSNEQYF. The rearrangement joins TRBV18 to TRBJ2-7; D not resolved. Deletions cut 4 bases from V and 5 bases from J, with 12 bases between. The CDR3 is made up of 13 amino acids. The germline CDR1 and CDR2 sequences are KGHSH and LQKENI.

V is TRBV19 and J is TRBJ1-1; D call uncertain. Trimming stripped 7 bases from V and 0 bases from J, with 15 bases between. The CDR3 covers 15 residues. Germline V lookup: CDR1 LNHDA, CDR2 SQIVND (reference sequence). CDR3 region: CASTRSVSLNTEAFF. As DNA, the CDR3 is TGTGCCAGTACCCGCTCGGTTAGTTTGAACACTGAAGCTTTCTTT. Complete variable domain (other parts from reference TRBV19 and TRBJ1-1): DGGITQSPKYLFRKEGQNVTLSCEQNLNHDAMYWYRQDPGQGLRLIYYSQIVNDFQKGDIAEGYSVSREKKESFPLTVTSAQKNPTAFYLCASTRSVSLNTEAFFGQGTRLTVV.

The rearrangement links TRBV9 to TRBJ1-4, with 9 positions matching TRBD1. This CDR3 is 15 amino acids long. Trimming at V came to 6 bases and at J to 5 bases, leaving 8 bases not matched to a gene. Looked up from germline, CDR1 is SGDLS and CDR2 is YYNGEE. The CDR3 DNA follows: TGTGCCAGCAATATAGCAGGGACAGGGAATGAAAAACTGTTTTTT. Amino acids: CASNIAGTGNEKLFF.

The gene calls are TRBV19 and TRBJ1-5, with 8 nucleotides matching TRBD1. Germline trimming cut 6 bases from V and 4 bases from J; bases unmatched to any gene: 11. Germline CDR1 reads LNHDA; CDR2 reads SQIVND (reference sequence). The CDR3 loop spans 16 amino acids. As DNA, the CDR3 is TGTGCCAGTAGGCCAACAGGGGGTCTAGCAAATCAGCCCCAGCATTTT. Translated: CASRPTGGLANQPQHF.

The chain carries TRBV5-8 and TRBJ1-5; weak D call: TRBD1 (6 bases). V shed 0 bases and J shed 8 bases, with 15 bases lying between them. The CDR3 contains 15 residues. The germline V gene has CDR1 SGHTS and CDR2 YDEGEE. CDR3 sequence (DNA): TGTGCCAGCAGCTTGGACAGGGCCCGCAGGGAGCCCCAGCATTTT. It translates to CASSLDRARREPQHF.

This chain links TRBV9 with TRBJ2-3; no clear D. The V end was cut by 0 bases, the J end by 2 bases, with 13 bases between. Germline CDR1 SGDLS, CDR2 YYNGEE. This CDR3 has 16 amino acids. The CDR3 DNA is TGTGCCAGCAGCGTAGGCCCTTCAGCGAACACAGATACGCAGTATTTT. Translated, it gives CASSVGPSANTDTQYF.

Points on this clone: The same CDR3 also results from other DNA sequences found in this sample. The chain employs TRBV19 and TRBJ1-5; TRBD1 aligns across 7 bases. This CDR3 is 14 amino acids long. V lost 7 bases, J lost 4 bases, and 7 bases stayed unmatched. The germline V gene encodes CDR1 LNHDA and CDR2 SQIVND (reference sequence). In nucleotides, the CDR3 is TGTGCCAGTAACGACAGGGCGTCAAATCAGCCCCAGCATTTT. Translation gives CASNDRASNQPQHF.

J is TRBJ2-7 and V is TRBV4-3; TRBD1 matches 7 bases. This CDR3 is built from 16 residues. V shed 0 bases, J shed 0 bases, and the junction held 5 bases outside the gene matches. Per germline, CDR1 LGHNA and CDR2 YSLEER. The DNA for the CDR3 is TGCGCCAGCAGCCAAGAAACAGGGGTGAGCTCCTACGAGCAGTACTTC. Translated: CASSQETGVSSYEQYF.

This chain connects TRBV28 to TRBJ1-5; D ambiguous. V was cut by 6 bases and J by 7 bases, with 13 bases left in between. CDR1 MDHEN and CDR2 SYDVKM come from the germline V gene. The CDR3 is 13 residues long. The CDR3 coding sequence is TGTGCCAGCAGCCCCTCGGGTCGACAGCCCCAGCATTTT. It codes for CASSPSGRQPQHF.

This clone was detected only once. The J gene is TRBJ1-2, the V gene TRBV7-9; 7 bases map to TRBD1. The CDR3 extends over 14 amino acids. Per the germline V gene, CDR1 is SEHNR and CDR2 is FQNEAQ (reference sequence). Trimming cost V 5 bases and J 0 bases; bases outside gene matches: 3. DNA of the CDR3: TGTGCCAGCAGCCCTACAGGGGCTAACTATGGCTACACCTTC. Its protein product is CASSPTGANYGYTF.

The V call is TRBV28, the J call TRBJ2-4; 10 positions agree with TRBD2. Germline-derived CDR1 and CDR2 are MDHEN and SYDVKM. The V and J ends lost 4 bases and 8 bases, in that order; junction bases with no gene match: 5. This CDR3 is built from 14 residues. CDR3 loop: CASSSSSGSYIQYF. The CDR3 DNA reads as TGTGCCAGCAGTTCGTCTAGCGGGAGTTACATTCAGTACTTC.

The rearrangement links TRBV10-1 to TRBJ1-2; TRBD1 is a possible D gene (6 bases). Germline V gene lookup returns CDR1 WNHNN and CDR2 SYGVQD (reference sequence). The CDR3 consists of 13 residues. Between the trimmed V and J ends, which lost 5 bases and 4 bases, there was a span of 11 bases. The CDR3 region has the DNA TGCGCCAGCAGTCCTGGGGGCGGCTATGGCTACACCTTC. Encoded protein: CASSPGGGYGYTF.

The V and J genes are TRBV7-9 and TRBJ2-7, with TRBD2 matching 9 bases. The CDR3 spans 16 residues. V lost 5 bases, J lost 0 bases, and 8 bases stayed unmatched. Germline V gene lookup returns CDR1 SEHNR and CDR2 FQNEAQ (reference sequence). For the CDR3, the DNA is TGTGCCAGCAGCCCGCAATGGGGACTAGCCTCCTACGAGCAGTACTTC. Translation: CASSPQWGLASYEQYF.

V usage is TRBV12-3 or TRBV12-4 and J usage is TRBJ1-4; 7 bases fit TRBD1. This CDR3 comprises 13 residues. Trimming took 6 bases from V and 8 from J; bases not matched to a gene: 6. The CDR3 DNA follows: TGTGCCAGCAGCTCTCTCAGGGGGGAAAAACTGTTTTTT. Protein sequence: CASSSLRGEKLFF.

The chain recombines TRBV28 with TRBJ2-2, with TRBD2 as a possible D gene (6 bases). Trimming shortened V by 3 bases and J by 2 bases, and 10 bases separated the two germline ends. Germline lookup yields CDR1 MDHEN and CDR2 SYDVKM. CDR3 length equals 15 residues. DNA of the CDR3: TGTGCCAGCAGTTTCGGAGGGCTTAACACCGGGGAGCTGTTTTTT. Its protein product is CASSFGGLNTGELFF.

The V and J genes are TRBV9 and TRBJ2-1; 9 nucleotides align to TRBD1. Germline V gives CDR1 SGDLS, CDR2 YYNGEE. Unmatched junction bases numbered 12, after V lost 2 bases and J lost 0 bases. This CDR3 comprises 19 residues. DNA of the CDR3: TGTGCCAGCAGCGTTGGGACAGGGAGCTACTCTAGCTCCTACAATGAGCAGTTCTTC. Translating it yields CASSVGTGSYSSSYNEQFF.